This TCR beta chain was sequenced during a study of cytotoxic CD8 clonotypes in ibrutinib-treated CLL (dated by TCRdb to the early 2020s). About the investigation overall: In this cohort, about 16 patients were treatment-naive and some 10 were relapsed/refractory, while around 17 had unmutated IGHV. Responses were partial in 24 patients and complete in 2; after median approximately 69 months follow-up, around 15 stayed in remission and 12 progressed. Response samples were obtained after a median of 12 months of treatment, with a range of about 6 to 36 months. An average of around 260,000 productive templates and 80,000 to 95,000 productive rearrangements was obtained per sample. Of the roughly 86 people in the trial, about 25 had longitudinal samples available. Cryopreserved peripheral blood mononuclear cells were collected before treatment, at response, and at either disease progression or sustained remission. Every remission and progressive disease sample was obtained while ibrutinib was still being received by the patients. Results the study describes overall, beyond this receptor: Lymph node repertoires were not examined, and the timing of sampling was not matched between patients in sustained remission and those whose disease progressed. Public clonotypes were rare and either shrank or stayed stable during treatment, and the rise in clonality at ibrutinib response reflected expansion of private clonotypes. Clonality increased at ibrutinib response, stayed stable in sustained remission, and fell back toward baseline at progression. Baseline clonality exceeded that of age-matched healthy donors and correlated strongly with circulating CD8+ T-cell counts.

As concerns this clone: It lacks a known antigen. The record has no base qualities; no much larger clone is one base away.

On a MiSeq, deep resolution sequencing aimed for a depth between 1 in 1 million and 1 in 200,000 T cells, with each clonotype covered 10x on average. TCR beta libraries were generated with the immunoSEQ hsTCRB Kit. For the original study's pipeline: The data were analyzed with ImmunoSEQ Analyzer and ImmunoSEQ Data Assistant, and V, D and J gene assignments followed IMGT definitions. Clonality, which ranges from 0 to 1, was calculated as one minus the normalized Shannon entropy of productive rearrangement frequencies. Only overrepresented clonotypes making up at least 0.05% of the repertoire of each patient were included in the public clonotype analysis. Approximately 12 age-matched healthy donor repertoires from immuneACCESS were used as controls for clonality. TCRdb holds this immuneACCESS table with in-frame rearrangements only. Some clones are missing; in checked studies, unresolved V genes explain under half, and the rest has no known cause. V and J calls and clone size are as listed in that table; D and trimming were resolved from the DNA. This sample has some 200,000 clones in its table, and just over 70% of those were observed once. The ten biggest clones cover roughly 5.9% of the sample.

What this sample's time point label stands for: approximately twelve months on ibrutinib. For TCR beta library preparation, approximately 1.9 micrograms of genomic DNA was extracted from cryopreserved PBMCs. Longitudinal blood samples from CLL patients receiving ibrutinib monotherapy were subjected to high-throughput TCR beta sequencing. The patients took part in an open-label, single-center phase 2 trial of ibrutinib monotherapy. The starting material was PBMCs, obtained after 12 months of ibrutinib treatment. The clonotype originates from a human donor with chronic lymphocytic leukemia.

For the CDR3, the sequence is CASSQRLAGGPGEQYF. The DNA is as follows: TGCGCCAGCAGCCAAAGACTAGCGGGAGGGCCCGGCGAGCAGTACTTC. The chain uses TRBV4-3 and TRBJ2-7; 14 middle bases align to TRBD2. From V the trimming removes 2 bases and from J it removes 6 bases, while the gene matches leave 6 bases of the junction unaccounted for. CDR1 and CDR2 are drawn from the germline V gene: LGHNA, YSLEER. From the cysteine up to the phenylalanine, the CDR3 has a length of 16 residues. Only the CDR3 part of the read is kept: 48 bases, read in frame from the first base.